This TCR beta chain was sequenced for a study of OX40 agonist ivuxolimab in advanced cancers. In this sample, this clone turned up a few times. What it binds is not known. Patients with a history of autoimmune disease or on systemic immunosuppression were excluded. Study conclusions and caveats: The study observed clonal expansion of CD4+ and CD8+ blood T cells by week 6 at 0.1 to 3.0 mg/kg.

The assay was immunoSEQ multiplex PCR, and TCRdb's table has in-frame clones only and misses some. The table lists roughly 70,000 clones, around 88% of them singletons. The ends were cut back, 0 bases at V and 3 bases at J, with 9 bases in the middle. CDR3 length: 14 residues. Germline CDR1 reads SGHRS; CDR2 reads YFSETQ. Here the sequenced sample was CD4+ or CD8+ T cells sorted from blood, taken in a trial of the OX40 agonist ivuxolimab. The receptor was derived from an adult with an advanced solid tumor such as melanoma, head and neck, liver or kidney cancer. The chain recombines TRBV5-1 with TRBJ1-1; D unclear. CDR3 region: CASSLGVLDTEAFF. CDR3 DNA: TGCGCCAGCAGCTTGGGGGTTCTGGACACTGAAGCTTTCTTT.